This record concerns one T cell receptor beta chain sequence. The specificity of this receptor is unknown. The sample holds no much larger clone one base away, and base qualities are not on file. The CDR3 has 15 amino acids, counting the end cysteine and phenylalanine. The kept DNA is CDR3 alone, 45 bases in frame from the first base. Trimming takes 3 bases off V and 5 bases off J; junction bases not matched to a gene: 10. CDR1 and CDR2 were assigned from the germline V gene as SGHRS and YFSETQ. This record comes from a study of blood T cell repertoires in COVID-19 (dated by TCRdb to about 2020). Turning to the overall study: The collaborator samples originated in the United States, Italy and Spain and spanned the acute and convalescent phases of COVID-19. Subjects who had been exposed to COVID-19, were actively infected with it, or had recovered from it provided the deeply sampled blood TCRbeta repertoires that made up the dataset. Where available, HLA class I and class II types were obtained from metadata supplied by the sample provider rather than from assay-based typing. The material from the prospective study consisted of cDNA or gDNA derived from T cells, B-cell-depleted T cells, or PBMCs. A freely available public database, intended as a resource for researchers studying the immune response to SARS-CoV-2, is where the repertoires were released. The sample metadata nearly always contained a de-identified subject ID, COVID-19 status, age in years and sex. The samples were drawn from the first 160 participants of the ongoing ImmuneRACE study and from 1,254 subjects provided by 6 global collaborators. General conclusions and limits of the study: The quantity of clinical and demographic metadata differed by source and by participant and was supplied without curation.

TCRbeta CDR3 regions were amplified from genomic DNA using the immunoSEQ Assay, a bias-controlled multiplex PCR. Processing in the source paper ran as follows. Nucleated cell counts per sample were estimated from amplification of reference gene primers within the assay. To quantify the absolute abundance of each unique TCRbeta CDR3 rearrangement, sequence reads were collapsed and filtered. Productive Simpson clonality was computed per sample as the square root of Simpson's diversity index over productive rearrangements. TCRdb carries this immuneACCESS record with in-frame sequences only. Its versions omit some clonotypes, under half of them owing to an unresolved V gene in the studies checked, with the rest unexplained. V, J and clone size are taken as reported in that table, and D and trimming were inferred from the DNA itself. For this sample there are fewer than 200,000 clones; around nine tenths appear just once. Clones ranked in the top ten supply 20% to 25% of the sample.

Each collaborating institution followed its own protocols to collect whole blood in K2EDTA tubes. For TCRbeta analysis, collaborators shipped samples as frozen whole blood, isolated PBMCs, or DNA extracted from either of those sample types. The origin of this receptor is a man aged 55 to 70 with active or convalescent COVID-19. The specimen was peripheral blood. The sequence links TRBV5-1 to TRBJ2-7; TRBD2 agrees with 8 junctional bases. The DNA reads as follows: TGCGCCAGCAGCTCAAGGACTAGCTCCGGCGACGAGCAGTACTTC. Its translation is CASSSRTSSGDEQYF.